This TCR beta chain was retrieved from a study of neurological immune-mediated disorders. TCRdb itself ran the 5' RACE reads through MiXCR, one entry per CDR3 protein. The table shows about 89,000 distinct CDR3 sequences, with 2.5% to 3% occurring only once. V was cut by 6 bases and J by 2 bases, with 19 bases left in between. This CDR3 comprises 15 residues. CDR1 and CDR2 (germline): DFQATT, SNEGSKA (reference sequence). This clonotype was picked up many times. The antigen remains undetermined. Overall study findings and caveats: Among 34 multiple sclerosis patients, 18 had repertoires that phylogenetic grouping placed in one related-CDR3 cluster, a possible signature.

This rearrangement joins TRBV20-1 to TRBJ2-5, with D maybe TRBD2 (7 bases). Specimen: PBMCs. This sequence originates from a woman in her 30s with multiple sclerosis. The CDR3 reads CSARRLGRGQETQYF. Here the CDR3 DNA reads TGCAGTGCCCGCCGACTGGGGAGGGGGCAAGAGACCCAGTACTTC.